This TCR beta chain was captured in a study of OX40 agonist ivuxolimab in advanced cancers. About the study: The patients got ivuxolimab, which is an agonistic anti-OX40 (CD134) antibody. Three patients showed partial responses: one hepatocellular carcinoma and two cutaneous melanoma cases. Study-wide results and limits: Individuals who were partial responders at 0.1-3.0 mg/kg had clonal expansion that ranked among the lowest. The authors did not determine the antigen specificity of the expanded peripheral T cells.

In the case of this clone: The antigen is unknown.

The CDR3 runs to 15 residues. The germline CDR1 and CDR2 sequences are SGHRS and YFSETQ. J was trimmed by 3 bases and V by 2 bases; bases with no gene match: 4. The repertoire was sequenced with immunoSEQ multiplex PCR; TCRdb's copy has only in-frame clones and lacks some. Of 80,000 or so clones in the sample, roughly 91% were seen once. The receptor comes from an adult with an advanced solid tumor such as melanoma, head and neck, liver or kidney cancer. The chain joins TRBV5-1 to TRBJ2-5; 10 nucleotides match TRBD2. The sample consisted of CD4+ or CD8+ T cells sorted from blood, taken in a trial of the OX40 agonist ivuxolimab. CDR3 bases: TGCGCCAGCAGCTTTAGCGGGGGGAAGGAAGAGACCCAGTACTTC. Protein: CASSFSGGKEETQYF.